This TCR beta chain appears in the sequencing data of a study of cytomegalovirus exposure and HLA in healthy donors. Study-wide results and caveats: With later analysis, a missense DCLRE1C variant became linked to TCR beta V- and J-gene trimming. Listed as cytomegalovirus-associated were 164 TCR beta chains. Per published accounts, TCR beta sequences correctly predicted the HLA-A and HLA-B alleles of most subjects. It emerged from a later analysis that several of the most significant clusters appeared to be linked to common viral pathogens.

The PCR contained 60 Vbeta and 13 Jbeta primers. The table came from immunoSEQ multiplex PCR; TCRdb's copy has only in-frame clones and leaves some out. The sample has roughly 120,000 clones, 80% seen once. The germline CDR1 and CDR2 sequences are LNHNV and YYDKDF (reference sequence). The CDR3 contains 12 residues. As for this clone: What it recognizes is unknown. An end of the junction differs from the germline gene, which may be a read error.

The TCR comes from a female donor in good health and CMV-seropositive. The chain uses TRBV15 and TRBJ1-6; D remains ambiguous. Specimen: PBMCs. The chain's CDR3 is CATSRDRERVRF. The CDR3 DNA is TGTGCCACCAGCAGAGATCGAGAGAGAGTGCGGTTT.